This T cell receptor beta chain was identified during a study of identical twins. Study-wide findings and caveats: Twins' excess sharing was less marked for out-of-frame beta sequences. Conclusions rested on cross-sectional statistics rather than following the same donors.

Unique molecular identifiers were present on cDNA, and template switching added a universal primer site. TCRdb fed the 5' RACE reads into MiXCR, producing one record per CDR3 protein. Found here are 640,000 or so distinct CDR3 sequences, around 6.1% of them singletons; the top ten hold around 1.9%. This clonotype was counted many times. The antigen remains unidentified. The sample comprised naive T cells sorted from blood. This TCR derives from a man between 18 and 35 years old in good health.

The chain's CDR3 is CASSLGMGTSYEQYV. In nucleotides, the CDR3 is TGTGCCAGCAGTTTAGGAATGGGCACCTCCTACGAGCAGTACGTC. The chain carries TRBV12-3 or TRBV12-4 and TRBJ2-7, with D unresolved. V dropped 1 base and J dropped 0 bases, with 10 bases sitting between them. The CDR3 length is 15 residues.